Sequencing of this T cell receptor beta chain was carried out in a study of control samples from healthy donors and cancer patients. The CDR3 spans 15 residues. Trimming cost V 5 bases and J 5 bases; bases outside gene matches: 10. Germline CDR1 SEHNR, CDR2 FQNEAQ (reference sequence). The repertoire was sequenced with immunoSEQ multiplex PCR; TCRdb's copy has only in-frame clones and lacks some. The top ten hold 7.8% of the sample, which has 95,000 to 100,000 clones, 75% to 90% seen once. Source material: blood. The TCR originated in a man aged 30 to 39 in good health. The chain couples TRBV7-9 to TRBJ2-3; TRBD1 agrees at 7 bases. The chain's CDR3 is CASSVIYRGLDTQYF. The CDR3 bases are TGTGCCAGCAGCGTTATCTACAGGGGTTTAGATACGCAGTATTTT.